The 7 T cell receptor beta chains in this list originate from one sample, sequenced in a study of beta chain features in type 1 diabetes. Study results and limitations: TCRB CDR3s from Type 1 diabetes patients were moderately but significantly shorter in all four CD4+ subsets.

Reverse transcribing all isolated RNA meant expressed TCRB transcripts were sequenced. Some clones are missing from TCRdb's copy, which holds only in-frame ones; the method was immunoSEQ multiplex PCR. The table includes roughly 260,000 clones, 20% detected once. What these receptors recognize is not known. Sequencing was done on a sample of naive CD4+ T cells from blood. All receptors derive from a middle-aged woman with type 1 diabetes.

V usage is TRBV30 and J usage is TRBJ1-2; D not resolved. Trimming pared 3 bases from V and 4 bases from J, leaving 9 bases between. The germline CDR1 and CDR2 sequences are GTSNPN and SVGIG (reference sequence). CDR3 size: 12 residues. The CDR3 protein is CAWRLDGYGYTF. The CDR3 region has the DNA TGTGCCTGGAGGCTAGATGGCTATGGCTACACCTTC.

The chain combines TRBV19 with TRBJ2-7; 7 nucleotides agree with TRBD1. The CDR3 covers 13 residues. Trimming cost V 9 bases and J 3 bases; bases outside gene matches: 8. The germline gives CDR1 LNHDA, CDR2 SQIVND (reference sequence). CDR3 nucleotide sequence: TGTGCCAGCAGCTCTCGGGACAGCTACGAGCAGTACTTC. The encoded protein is CASSSRDSYEQYF.

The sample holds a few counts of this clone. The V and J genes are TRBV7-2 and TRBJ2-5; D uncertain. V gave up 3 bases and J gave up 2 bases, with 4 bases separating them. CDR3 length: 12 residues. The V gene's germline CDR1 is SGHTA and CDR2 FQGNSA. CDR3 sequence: CASSFSQETQYF. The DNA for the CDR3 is TGTGCCAGCAGCTTCAGTCAAGAGACCCAGTACTTC. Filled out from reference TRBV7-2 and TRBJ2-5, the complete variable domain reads GAGVSQSPSNKVTEKGKDVELRCDPISGHTALYWYRQSLGQGLEFLIYFQGNSAPDKSGLPSDRFSAERTGGSVSTLTIQRTQQEDSAVYLCASSFSQETQYFGPGTRLLVL.

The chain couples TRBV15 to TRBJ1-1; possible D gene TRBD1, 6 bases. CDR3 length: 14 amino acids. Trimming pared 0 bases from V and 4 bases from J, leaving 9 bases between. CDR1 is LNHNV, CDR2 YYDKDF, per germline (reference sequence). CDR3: CATSREARGTEAFF. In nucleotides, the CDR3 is TGTGCCACCAGCAGAGAGGCCAGGGGCACTGAAGCTTTCTTT.

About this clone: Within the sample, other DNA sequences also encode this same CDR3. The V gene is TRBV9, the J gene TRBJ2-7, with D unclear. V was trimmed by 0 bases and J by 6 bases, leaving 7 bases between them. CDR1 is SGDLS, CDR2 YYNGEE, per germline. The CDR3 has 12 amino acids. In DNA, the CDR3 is TGTGCCAGCAGCGTAGTAGGCGGCGAGCAGTACTTC. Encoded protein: CASSVVGGEQYF.

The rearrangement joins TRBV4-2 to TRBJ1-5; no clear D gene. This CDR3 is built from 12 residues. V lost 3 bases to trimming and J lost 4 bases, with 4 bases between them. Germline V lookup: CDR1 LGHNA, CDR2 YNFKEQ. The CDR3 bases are TGTGCCAGCAGCCAGCGAAATCAGCCCCAGCATTTT. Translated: CASSQRNQPQHF.

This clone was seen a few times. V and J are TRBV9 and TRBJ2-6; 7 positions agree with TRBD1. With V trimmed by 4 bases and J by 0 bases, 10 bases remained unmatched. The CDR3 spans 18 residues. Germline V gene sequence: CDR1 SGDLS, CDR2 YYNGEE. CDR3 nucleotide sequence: TGTGCCAGCAGCTCTCTTCCGGGACAGCCCTCTGGGGCCAACGTCCTGACTTTC. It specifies CASSSLPGQPSGANVLTF.